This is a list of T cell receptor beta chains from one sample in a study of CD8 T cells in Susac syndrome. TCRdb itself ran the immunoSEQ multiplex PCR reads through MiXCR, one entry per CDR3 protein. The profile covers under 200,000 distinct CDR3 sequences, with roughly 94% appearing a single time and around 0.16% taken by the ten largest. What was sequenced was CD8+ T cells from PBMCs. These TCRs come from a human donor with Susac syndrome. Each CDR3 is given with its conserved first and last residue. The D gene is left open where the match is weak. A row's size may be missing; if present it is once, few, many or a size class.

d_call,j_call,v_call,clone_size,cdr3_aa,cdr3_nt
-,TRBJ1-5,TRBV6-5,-,CASRITDHQPQHF,TGTGCCAGCAGGATTACAGATCATCAGCCCCAGCATTTT
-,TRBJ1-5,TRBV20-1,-,CSAPPEGQPQHF,TGCAGTGCTCCGCCCGAGGGGCAGCCCCAGCATTTT
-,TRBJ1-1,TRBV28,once,CASSLPIPREENTEAFF,TGTGCCAGCAGTTTACCTATCCCTAGAGAGGAGAACACTGAAGCTTTCTTT
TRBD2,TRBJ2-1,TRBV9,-,CASSRLAGGDNEQFF,TGTGCCAGCAGCCGTTTAGCGGGAGGGGACAATGAGCAGTTCTTC
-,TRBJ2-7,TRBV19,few,CASSASSYEQYF,TGTGCCAGTAGTGCCAGCTCCTACGAGCAGTACTTC
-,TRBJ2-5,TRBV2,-,CASSPKFQETQYF,TGTGCCAGCAGTCCGAAGTTCCAAGAGACCCAGTACTTC
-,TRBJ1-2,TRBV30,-,CAWERTVYGYTF,TGTGCCTGGGAGAGGACGGTCTATGGCTACACCTTC
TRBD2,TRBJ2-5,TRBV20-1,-,CSARVGSGGEETQYF,TGCAGTGCTAGAGTTGGTAGCGGGGGGGAAGAGACCCAGTACTTC
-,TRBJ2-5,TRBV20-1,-,CSARGPTALVRILGETQYF,TGCAGTGCTAGGGGGCCGACGGCCCTAGTGCGAATTTTGGGAGAGACCCAGTACTTC
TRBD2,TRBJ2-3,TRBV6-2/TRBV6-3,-,CASSSSGNSVDTQYF,TGTGCCAGCAGTTCTAGCGGGAATTCGGTAGATACGCAGTATTTT
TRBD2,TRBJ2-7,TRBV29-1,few,CSVEISGTYEQYF,TGCAGCGTTGAAATTAGCGGGACCTACGAGCAGTACTTC
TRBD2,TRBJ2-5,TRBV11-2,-,CASSSGLAGALQETQYF,TGTGCCAGCAGCTCCGGACTAGCGGGGGCCTTACAAGAGACCCAGTACTTC
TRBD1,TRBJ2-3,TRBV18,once,CASPPPLDRGTDTQYF,TGTGCCAGCCCACCACCGTTAGACAGGGGGACAGATACGCAGTATTTT
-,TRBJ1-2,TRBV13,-,CASSLGNRVDYGYTF,TGTGCCAGCAGCTTAGGGAACAGGGTGGACTATGGCTACACCTTC
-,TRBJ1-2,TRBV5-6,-,CASLLFGETASNYGYTF,TGTGCCAGTCTCCTCTTCGGGGAAACAGCCAGTAACTATGGCTACACCTTC
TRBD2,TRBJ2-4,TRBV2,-,CASRTSGIQYF,TGTGCCAGCAGAACTAGCGGCATTCAGTACTTC
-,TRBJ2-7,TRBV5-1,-,CASSLSPSYEQYF,TGCGCCAGCAGCTTGAGCCCTTCCTACGAGCAGTACTTC
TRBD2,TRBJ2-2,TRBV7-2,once,CASSPGPPGGGTGELFF,TGTGCCAGCAGCCCCGGGCCTCCTGGCGGGGGGACCGGGGAGCTGTTTTTT
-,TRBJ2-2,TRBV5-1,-,CASRHEDRNTGELFF,TGCGCCAGCAGGCACGAGGACAGGAACACCGGGGAGCTGTTTTTT
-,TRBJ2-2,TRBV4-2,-,CASSQVGGNPGELFF,TGTGCCAGCAGCCAAGTGGGGGGAAATCCCGGGGAGCTGTTTTTT
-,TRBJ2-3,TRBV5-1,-,CASSLEGVTPDTQYF,TGCGCCAGCAGCTTGGAGGGGGTCACCCCAGATACGCAGTATTTT
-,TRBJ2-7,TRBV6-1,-,CASSGWDHQMEQYF,TGTGCCAGCAGTGGGTGGGACCACCAAATGGAGCAGTACTTC
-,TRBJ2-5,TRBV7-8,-,CASSLGVFEETQYF,TGTGCCAGCAGCTTAGGGGTTTTTGAGGAGACCCAGTACTTC